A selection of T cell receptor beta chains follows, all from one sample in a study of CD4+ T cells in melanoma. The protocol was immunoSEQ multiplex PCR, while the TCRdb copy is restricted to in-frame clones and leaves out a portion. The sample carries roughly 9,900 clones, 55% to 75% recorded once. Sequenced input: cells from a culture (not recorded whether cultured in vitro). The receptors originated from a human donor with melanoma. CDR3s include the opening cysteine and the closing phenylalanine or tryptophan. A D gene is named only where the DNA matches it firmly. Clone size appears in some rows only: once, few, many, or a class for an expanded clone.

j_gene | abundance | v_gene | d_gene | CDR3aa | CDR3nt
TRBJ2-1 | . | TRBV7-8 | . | CASSSSGPRGEQFF | TGTGCCAGCAGCTCGTCCGGGCCGCGCGGTGAGCAGTTCTTC
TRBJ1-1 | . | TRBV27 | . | CASSLSRTANTEAFF | TGTGCCAGCAGTTTATCGAGGACGGCGAACACTGAAGCTTTCTTT
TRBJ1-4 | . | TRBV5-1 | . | CASTPQGLLATNEKLFF | TGCGCCAGCACCCCCCAGGGCCTACTTGCAACTAATGAAAAACTGTTTTTT
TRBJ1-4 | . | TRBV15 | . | CATSRDRGFDEKLFF | TGTGCCACCAGCAGAGATCGTGGGTTTGACGAAAAACTGTTTTTT
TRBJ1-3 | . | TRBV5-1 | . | CASSLEGTSGNTIYF | TGCGCCAGCAGCTTGGAGGGGACCTCTGGAAACACCATATATTTT
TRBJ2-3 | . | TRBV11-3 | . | CASSRGLEENTQYF | TGTGCCAGCAGTCGTGGCCTTGAGGAAAATACGCAGTATTTT
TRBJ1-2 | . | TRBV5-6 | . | CASSLGRLNYGYTF | TGTGCCAGCAGCTTGGGGCGGTTAAACTATGGCTACACCTTC
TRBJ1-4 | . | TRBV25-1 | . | CASRGQGGSSRKLFF | TGTGCCAGCAGGGGGCAGGGAGGGTCTTCAAGGAAACTGTTTTTT
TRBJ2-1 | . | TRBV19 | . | CASSITGSGEQFF | TGTGCCAGTAGTATAACGGGGTCAGGTGAGCAGTTCTTC
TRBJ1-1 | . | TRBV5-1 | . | CASSLGDLNTEAFF | TGCGCCAGCAGCTTGGGTGATTTGAACACTGAAGCTTTCTTT
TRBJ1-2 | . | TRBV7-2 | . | CASSLEGYGYTF | TGTGCCAGCAGCTTAGAAGGGTATGGCTACACCTTC
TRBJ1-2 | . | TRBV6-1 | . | CASKTGYDGYTF | TGTGCCAGCAAAACAGGGTATGATGGCTACACCTTC
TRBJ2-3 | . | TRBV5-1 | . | CASSLLGGPDTQYF | TGCGCCAGCAGCTTGTTGGGGGGCCCAGATACGCAGTATTTT
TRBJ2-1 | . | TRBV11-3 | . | CASSGGPGSYNEQFF | TGTGCCAGCAGCGGGGGGCCGGGCTCCTACAATGAGCAGTTCTTC
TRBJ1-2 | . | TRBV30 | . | CAWGPTVNYGYTF | TGTGCCTGGGGCCCGACAGTTAACTATGGCTACACCTTC
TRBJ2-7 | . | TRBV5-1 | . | CASSLLGGQLNEQYF | TGCGCCAGCAGTTTACTTGGGGGCCAATTGAACGAGCAGTACTTC
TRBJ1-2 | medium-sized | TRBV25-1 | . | CASTLEGVQGYTF | TGTGCCAGCACCCTAGAAGGGGTCCAGGGCTACACCTTC
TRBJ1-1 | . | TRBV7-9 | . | CASSLNDMTEAFF | TGTGCCAGCAGCTTAAACGACATGACTGAAGCTTTCTTT
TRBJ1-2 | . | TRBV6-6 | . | CASSYREIDGYTF | TGTGCCAGCAGCTACAGGGAGATTGACGGCTACACCTTC
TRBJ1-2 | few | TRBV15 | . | CATSRDRAGYTF | TGTGCCACCAGCAGAGACAGGGCTGGCTACACCTTC
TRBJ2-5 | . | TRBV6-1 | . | CASTLGGPKETQYF | TGTGCCAGCACCTTGGGGGGGCCCAAAGAGACCCAGTACTTC
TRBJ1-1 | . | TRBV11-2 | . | CASSLAGRDTEAFF | TGTGCCAGCAGCTTGGCAGGGCGGGACACTGAAGCTTTCTTT
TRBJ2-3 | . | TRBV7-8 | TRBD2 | CASREVETSGGADTQYF | TGTGCCAGCAGAGAGGTAGAGACTAGCGGGGGAGCAGATACGCAGTATTTT
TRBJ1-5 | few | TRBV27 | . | CASRPGSGHSNQPQHF | TGTGCCAGCAGGCCAGGCTCAGGCCATAGCAATCAGCCCCAGCATTTT
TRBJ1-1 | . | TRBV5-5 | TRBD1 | CASQPGGASEAFF | TGTGCCAGCCAGCCAGGGGGCGCGTCTGAAGCTTTCTTT
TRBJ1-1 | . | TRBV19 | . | CASSSLPYEAFF | TGTGCCAGTAGTTCTCTACCATATGAAGCTTTCTTT
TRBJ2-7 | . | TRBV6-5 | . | CASPDSSYEQYF | TGTGCCAGCCCTGACAGTTCCTACGAGCAGTACTTC
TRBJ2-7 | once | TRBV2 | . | CASSATGLGYEQYF | TGTGCCAGCAGTGCAACGGGACTCGGCTACGAGCAGTACTTC
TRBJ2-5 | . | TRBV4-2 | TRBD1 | CASSQGDAGGETQYF | TGTGCCAGCAGCCAAGGAGACGCAGGGGGCGAGACCCAGTACTTC
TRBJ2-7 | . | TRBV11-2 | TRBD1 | CASSRQGPPTRYF | TGTGCCAGCAGCCGACAGGGCCCCCCCACTCGGTACTTC
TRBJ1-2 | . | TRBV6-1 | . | CASSLPLHSYGYTF | TGTGCCAGCAGCCTTCCTTTACACAGCTATGGCTACACCTTC
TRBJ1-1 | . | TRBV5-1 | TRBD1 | CASSLPGTGGEAFF | TGCGCCAGCAGCTTGCCCGGGACAGGTGGAGAGGCTTTCTTT
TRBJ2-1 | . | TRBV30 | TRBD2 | CAWSEQGLAGWGEQFF | TGTGCCTGGAGCGAACAGGGACTAGCGGGTTGGGGGGAGCAGTTCTTC
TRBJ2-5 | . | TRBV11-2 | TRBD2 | CASSLFRGLARRTEETQYF | TGTGCCAGCAGCTTGTTCAGGGGACTAGCGAGAAGGACGGAAGAGACCCAGTACTTC
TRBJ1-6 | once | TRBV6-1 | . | CASSEEGNSPLHF | TGTGCCAGCAGTGAAGAAGGGAATTCACCCCTCCACTTT
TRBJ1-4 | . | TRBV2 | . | CASQEGGGAEKLFF | TGTGCCAGCCAGGAGGGAGGAGGGGCAGAAAAACTGTTTTTT
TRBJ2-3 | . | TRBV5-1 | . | CASSLGGRGSTDTQYF | TGCGCCAGCAGCTTGGGGGGTCGTGGGTCCACAGATACGCAGTATTTT
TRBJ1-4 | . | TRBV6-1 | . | CASSEGGGRPRKLFF | TGTGCCAGCAGTGAGGGGGGGGGCAGGCCGAGAAAACTGTTTTTT
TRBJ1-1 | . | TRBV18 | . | CASSPYGADTEAFF | TGTGCCAGCTCACCATACGGGGCCGACACTGAAGCTTTCTTT
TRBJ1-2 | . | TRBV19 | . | CASSMPLTGSGYTF | TGCGCCAGTAGTATGCCCCTCACCGGCTCTGGCTACACCTTC
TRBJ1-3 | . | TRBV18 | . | CASSPLQGIGGNTIYF | TGTGCCAGCTCACCTTTGCAGGGGATTGGTGGAAACACCATATATTTT
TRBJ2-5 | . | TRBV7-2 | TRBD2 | CASGGLRGLAGPRGETQYF | TGTGCCAGCGGGGGTCTGAGGGGACTAGCGGGGCCCAGGGGGGAGACCCAGTACTTC
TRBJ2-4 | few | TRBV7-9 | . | CASSPKLYRTLAKNIQYF | TGTGCCAGCAGCCCCAAGCTTTACAGGACACTAGCCAAAAACATTCAGTACTTC
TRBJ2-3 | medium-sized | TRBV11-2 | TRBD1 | CASSSYRGRGDTQYF | TGTGCCAGCAGCTCCTACAGGGGGCGTGGAGATACGCAGTATTTT
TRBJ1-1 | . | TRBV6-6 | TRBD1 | CASRPGQKNTEAFF | TGTGCCAGCAGACCGGGACAGAAGAACACTGAAGCTTTCTTT
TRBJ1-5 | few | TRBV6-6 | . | CASLTNRGNQPQHF | TGTGCCAGCCTTACTAATCGGGGCAATCAGCCCCAGCATTTT
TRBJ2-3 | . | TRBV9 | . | CASTGGPHWTDTQYF | TGTGCCAGCACCGGGGGACCCCACTGGACAGATACGCAGTATTTT
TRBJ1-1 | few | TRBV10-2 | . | CASSRNTEAFF | TGCGCCAGCAGTCGGAACACTGAAGCTTTCTTT
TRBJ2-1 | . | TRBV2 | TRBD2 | CASRARSGGAYNEQFF | TGTGCCAGCAGAGCCAGAAGCGGGGGAGCCTACAATGAGCAGTTCTTC
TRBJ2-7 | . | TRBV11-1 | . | CASRKDRNYEQYF | TGTGCCAGCAGGAAAGACAGGAACTACGAGCAGTACTTC
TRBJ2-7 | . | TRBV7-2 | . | CASRKDYQVALEQYF | TGTGCCAGCAGGAAGGACTACCAAGTAGCGCTCGAGCAGTACTTC
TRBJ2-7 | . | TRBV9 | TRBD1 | CASSVQDRVSKQYF | TGTGCCAGCAGCGTACAGGACAGGGTCAGCAAGCAGTACTTC